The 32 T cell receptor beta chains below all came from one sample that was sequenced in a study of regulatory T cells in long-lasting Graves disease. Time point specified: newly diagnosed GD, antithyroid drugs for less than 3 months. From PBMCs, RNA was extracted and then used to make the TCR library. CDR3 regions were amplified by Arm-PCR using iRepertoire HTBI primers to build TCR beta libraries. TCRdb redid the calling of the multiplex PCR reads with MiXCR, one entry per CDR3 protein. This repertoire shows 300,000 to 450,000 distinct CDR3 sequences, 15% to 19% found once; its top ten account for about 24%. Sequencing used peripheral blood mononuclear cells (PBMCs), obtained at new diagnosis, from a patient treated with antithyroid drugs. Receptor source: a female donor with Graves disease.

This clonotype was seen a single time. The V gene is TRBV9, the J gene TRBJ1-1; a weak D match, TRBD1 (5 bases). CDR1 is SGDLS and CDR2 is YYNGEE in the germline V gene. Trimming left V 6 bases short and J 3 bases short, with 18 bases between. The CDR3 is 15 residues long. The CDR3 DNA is TGTGCCAGCACCCCAGGAGGGCGGGGGGACACTGAAGCTTTCTTT. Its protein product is CASTPGGRGDTEAFF.

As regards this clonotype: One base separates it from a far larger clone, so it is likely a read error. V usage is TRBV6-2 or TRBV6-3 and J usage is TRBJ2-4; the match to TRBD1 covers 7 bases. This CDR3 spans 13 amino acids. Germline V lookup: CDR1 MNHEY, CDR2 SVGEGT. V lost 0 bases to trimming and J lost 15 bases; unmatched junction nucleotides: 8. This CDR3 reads CASSYSTGYERYF. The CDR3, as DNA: TGTGCCAGCAGTTACTCGACAGGGTACGAGCGGTACTTC.

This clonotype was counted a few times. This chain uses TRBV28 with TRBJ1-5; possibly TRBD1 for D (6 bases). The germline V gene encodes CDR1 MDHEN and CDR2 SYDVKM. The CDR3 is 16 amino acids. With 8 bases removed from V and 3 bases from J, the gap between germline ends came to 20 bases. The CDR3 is CASSPFQGRFNQPQHF. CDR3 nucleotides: TGTGCCAGCTCCCCATTCCAGGGGAGGTTCAATCAGCCCCAGCATTTT.

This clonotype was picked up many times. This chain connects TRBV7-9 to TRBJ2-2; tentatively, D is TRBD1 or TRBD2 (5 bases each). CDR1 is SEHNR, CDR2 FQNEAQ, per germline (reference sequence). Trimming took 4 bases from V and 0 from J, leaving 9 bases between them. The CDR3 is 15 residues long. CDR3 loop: CASSSGTANTGELFF. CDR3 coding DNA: TGTGCCAGCAGCTCTGGGACGGCGAACACCGGGGAGCTGTTTTTT.

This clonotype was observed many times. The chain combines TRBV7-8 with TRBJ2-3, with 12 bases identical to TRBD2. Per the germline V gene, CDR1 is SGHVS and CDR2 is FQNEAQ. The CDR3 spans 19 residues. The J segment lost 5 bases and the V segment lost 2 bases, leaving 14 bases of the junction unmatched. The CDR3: CASSLFTVTSGSSGDTQYF. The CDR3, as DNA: TGTGCCAGCAGCTTATTTACGGTGACTAGCGGGAGTTCGGGAGATACGCAGTATTTT.

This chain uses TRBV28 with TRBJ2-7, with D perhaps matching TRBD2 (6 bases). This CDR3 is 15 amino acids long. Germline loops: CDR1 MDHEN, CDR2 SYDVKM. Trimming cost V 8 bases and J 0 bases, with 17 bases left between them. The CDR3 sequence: CASATRDGSSYEQYF. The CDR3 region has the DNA TGTGCCAGCGCTACGAGGGACGGGAGCTCCTACGAGCAGTACTTC. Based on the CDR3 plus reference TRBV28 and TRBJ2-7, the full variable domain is DVKVTQSSRYLVKRTGEKVFLECVQDMDHENMFWYRQDPGLGLRLIYFSYDVKMKEKGDIPEGYSVSREKKERFSLILESASTNQTSMYLCASATRDGSSYEQYFGPGTRLTVT.

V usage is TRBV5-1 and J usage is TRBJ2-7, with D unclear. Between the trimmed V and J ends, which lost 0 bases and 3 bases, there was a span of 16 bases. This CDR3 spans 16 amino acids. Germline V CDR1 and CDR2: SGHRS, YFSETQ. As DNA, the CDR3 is TGCGCCAGCAGCTTGGGATTAGGACCACAAGGCTACGAGCAGTACTTC. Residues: CASSLGLGPQGYEQYF.

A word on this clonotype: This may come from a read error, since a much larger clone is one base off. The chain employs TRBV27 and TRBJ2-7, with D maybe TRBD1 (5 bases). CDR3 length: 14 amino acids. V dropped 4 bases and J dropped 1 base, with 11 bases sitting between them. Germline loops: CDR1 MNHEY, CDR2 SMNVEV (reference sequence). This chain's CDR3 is CASSCSTGSYEQYF. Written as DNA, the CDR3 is TGTGCCAGCAGTTGCTCCACAGGTTCCTACGAGCAGTACTTC.

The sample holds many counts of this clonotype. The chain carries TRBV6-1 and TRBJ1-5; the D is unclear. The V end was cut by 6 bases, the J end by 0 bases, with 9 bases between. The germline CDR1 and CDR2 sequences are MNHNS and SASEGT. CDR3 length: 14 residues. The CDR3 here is CASRLSGSNQPQHF. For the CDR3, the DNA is TGTGCCAGCAGACTATCCGGTAGCAATCAGCCCCAGCATTTT.

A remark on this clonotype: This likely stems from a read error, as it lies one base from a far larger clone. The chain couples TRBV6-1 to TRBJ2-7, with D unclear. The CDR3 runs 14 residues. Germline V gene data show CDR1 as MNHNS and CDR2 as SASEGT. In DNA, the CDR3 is TGTGCCAGCAGTTACTTACGCGGTTCCTGCGAGCAGTACTTC. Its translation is CASSYLRGSCEQYF.

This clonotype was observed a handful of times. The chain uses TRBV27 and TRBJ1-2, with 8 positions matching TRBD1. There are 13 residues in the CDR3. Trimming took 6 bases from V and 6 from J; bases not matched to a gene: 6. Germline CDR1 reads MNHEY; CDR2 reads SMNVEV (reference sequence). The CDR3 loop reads CASSSGTGNGYTF. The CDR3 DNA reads TGTGCCAGCAGCTCTGGGACAGGCAATGGCTACACCTTC.

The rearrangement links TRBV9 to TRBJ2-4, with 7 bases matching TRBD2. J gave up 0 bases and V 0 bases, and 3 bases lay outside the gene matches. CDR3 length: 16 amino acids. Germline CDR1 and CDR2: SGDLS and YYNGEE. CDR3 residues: CASSVEVAGAKNIQYF. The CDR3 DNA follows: TGTGCCAGCAGCGTAGAAGTAGCGGGAGCCAAAAACATTCAGTACTTC.

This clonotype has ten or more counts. The CDR3 nucleotides are TGTGCCATCAGTGAATGGGCCCCAAGTAACACCGGGGAGCTGTTTTTT. It yields the protein CAISEWAPSNTGELFF. The genes are TRBV10-3 and TRBJ2-2; D is undetermined. Trimming shortened V by 3 bases and J by 2 bases, and 13 bases separated the two germline ends. The CDR3 runs to 16 residues. From germline, CDR1 is ENHRY and CDR2 SYGVKD.

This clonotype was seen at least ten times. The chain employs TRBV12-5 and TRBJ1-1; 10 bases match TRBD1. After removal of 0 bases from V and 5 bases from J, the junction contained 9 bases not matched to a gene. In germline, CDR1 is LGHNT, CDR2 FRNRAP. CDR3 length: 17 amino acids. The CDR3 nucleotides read TGTGCTAGTGGTTTGGTAGCGGGACAGGGGTTTCCTACTGAAGCTTTCTTT. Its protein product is CASGLVAGQGFPTEAFF.

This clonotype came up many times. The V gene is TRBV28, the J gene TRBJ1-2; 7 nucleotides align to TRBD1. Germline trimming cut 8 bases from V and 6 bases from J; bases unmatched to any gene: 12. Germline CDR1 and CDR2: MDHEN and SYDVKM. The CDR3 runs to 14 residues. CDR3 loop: CASLYPDRAHGYTF. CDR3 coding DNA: TGTGCCAGCTTGTACCCCGACAGGGCCCATGGCTACACCTTC.

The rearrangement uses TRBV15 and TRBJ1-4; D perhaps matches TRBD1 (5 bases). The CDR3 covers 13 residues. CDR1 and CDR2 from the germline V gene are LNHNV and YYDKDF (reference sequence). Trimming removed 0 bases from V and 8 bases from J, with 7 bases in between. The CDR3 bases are TGTGCCACCAGCAGAGATACAGGAGAAAAACTGTTTTTT. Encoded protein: CATSRDTGEKLFF.

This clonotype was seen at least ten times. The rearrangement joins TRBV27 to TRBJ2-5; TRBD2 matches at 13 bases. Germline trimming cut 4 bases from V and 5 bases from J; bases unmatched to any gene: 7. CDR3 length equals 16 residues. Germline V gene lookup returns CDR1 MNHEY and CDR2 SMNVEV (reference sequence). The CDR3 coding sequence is TGTGCCAGCAGTTCGGGGACTAGCGGGATATACGAGACCCAGTACTTC. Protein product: CASSSGTSGIYETQYF.

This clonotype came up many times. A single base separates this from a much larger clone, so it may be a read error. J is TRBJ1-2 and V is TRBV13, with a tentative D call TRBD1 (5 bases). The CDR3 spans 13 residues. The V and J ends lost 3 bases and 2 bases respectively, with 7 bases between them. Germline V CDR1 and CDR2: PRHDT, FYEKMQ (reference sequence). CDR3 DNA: TGTGCCAGCAGCTTGACAGAGAACTATGGCTACACCTTC. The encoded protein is CASSLTENYGYTF.

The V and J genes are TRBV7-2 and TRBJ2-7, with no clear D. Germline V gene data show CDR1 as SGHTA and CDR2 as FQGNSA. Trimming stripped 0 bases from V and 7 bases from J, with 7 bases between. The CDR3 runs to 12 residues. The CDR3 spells CASSLAVGEQYF. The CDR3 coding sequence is TGTGCCAGCAGCTTAGCTGTAGGAGAGCAGTACTTC.

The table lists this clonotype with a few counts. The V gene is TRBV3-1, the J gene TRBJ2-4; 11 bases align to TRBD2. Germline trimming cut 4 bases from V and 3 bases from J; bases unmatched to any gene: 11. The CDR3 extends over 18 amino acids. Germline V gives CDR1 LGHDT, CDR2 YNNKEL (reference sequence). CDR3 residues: CASSPLAGGHPSKNIQYF. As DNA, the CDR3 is TGTGCCAGCAGCCCTCTAGCGGGGGGACACCCAAGCAAAAACATTCAGTACTTC.

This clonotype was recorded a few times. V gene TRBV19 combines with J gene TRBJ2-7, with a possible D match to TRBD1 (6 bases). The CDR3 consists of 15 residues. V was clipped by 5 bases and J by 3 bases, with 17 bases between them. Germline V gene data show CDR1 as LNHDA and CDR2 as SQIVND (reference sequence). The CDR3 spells CASSAGTTHFYEQYF. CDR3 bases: TGTGCCAGTAGTGCCGGGACAACGCATTTCTACGAGCAGTACTTC.

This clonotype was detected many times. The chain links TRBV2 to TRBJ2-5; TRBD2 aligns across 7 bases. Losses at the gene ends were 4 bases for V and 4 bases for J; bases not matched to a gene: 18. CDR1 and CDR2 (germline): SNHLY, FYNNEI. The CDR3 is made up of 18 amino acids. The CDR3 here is CASSGRRAGYPGRETQYF. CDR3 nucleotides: TGTGCCAGCAGTGGCCGGCGAGCGGGATACCCAGGGAGAGAGACCCAGTACTTC.

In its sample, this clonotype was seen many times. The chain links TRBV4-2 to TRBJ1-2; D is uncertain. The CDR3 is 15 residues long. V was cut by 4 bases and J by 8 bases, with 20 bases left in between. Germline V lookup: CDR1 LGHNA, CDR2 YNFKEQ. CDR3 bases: TGTGCCAGCAGCCGAAACCGCTACACGCTATGGGGCTACACCTTC. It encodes CASSRNRYTLWGYTF.

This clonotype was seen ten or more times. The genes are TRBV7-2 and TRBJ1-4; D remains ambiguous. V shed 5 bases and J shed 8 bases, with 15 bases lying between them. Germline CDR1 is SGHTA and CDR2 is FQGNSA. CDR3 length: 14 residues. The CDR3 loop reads CASSPVGLDEKLFF. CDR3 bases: TGTGCCAGCAGCCCCGTAGGGTTAGACGAAAAACTGTTTTTT.

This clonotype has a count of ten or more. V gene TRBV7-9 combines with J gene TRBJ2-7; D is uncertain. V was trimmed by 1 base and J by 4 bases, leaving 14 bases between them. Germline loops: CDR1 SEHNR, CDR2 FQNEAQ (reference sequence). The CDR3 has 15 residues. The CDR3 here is CASSLGWADKYEQYF. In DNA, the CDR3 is TGTGCCAGCAGCTTAGGTTGGGCAGACAAGTACGAGCAGTACTTC.

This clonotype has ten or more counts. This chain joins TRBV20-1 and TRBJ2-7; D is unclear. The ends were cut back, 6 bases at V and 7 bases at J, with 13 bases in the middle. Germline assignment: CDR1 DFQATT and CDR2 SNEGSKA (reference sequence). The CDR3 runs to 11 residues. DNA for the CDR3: TGCAGTGCCCTCCGCGGCGCTGAGCAGTACTTC. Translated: CSALRGAEQYF.

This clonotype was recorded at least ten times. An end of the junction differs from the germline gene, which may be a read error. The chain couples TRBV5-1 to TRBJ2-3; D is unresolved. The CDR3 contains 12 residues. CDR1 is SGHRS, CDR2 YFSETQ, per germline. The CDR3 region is CASSDSTDTQYF. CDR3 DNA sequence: TGTGCCAGCAGTGACAGCACAGATACGCAGTATTTT.

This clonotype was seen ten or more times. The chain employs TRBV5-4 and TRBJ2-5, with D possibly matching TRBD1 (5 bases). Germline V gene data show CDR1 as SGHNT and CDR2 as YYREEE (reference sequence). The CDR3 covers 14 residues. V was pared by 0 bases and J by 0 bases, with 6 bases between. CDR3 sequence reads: CASSLGQNQETQYF. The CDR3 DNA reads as TGTGCCAGCAGCTTGGGACAGAACCAAGAGACCCAGTACTTC. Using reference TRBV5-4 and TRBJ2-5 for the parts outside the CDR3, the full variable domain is ETGVTQSPTHLIKTRGQQVTLRCSSQSGHNTVSWYQQALGQGPQFIFQYYREEENGRGNFPPRFSGLQFPNYSSELNVNALELDDSALYLCASSLGQNQETQYFGPGTRLLVL.

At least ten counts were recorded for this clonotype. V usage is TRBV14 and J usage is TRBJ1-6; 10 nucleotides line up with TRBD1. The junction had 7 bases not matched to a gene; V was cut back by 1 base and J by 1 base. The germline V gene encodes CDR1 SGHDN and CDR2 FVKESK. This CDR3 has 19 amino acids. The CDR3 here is CASSQGDRGVRSYNSPLHF. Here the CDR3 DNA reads TGTGCCAGCAGCCAAGGGGACAGGGGCGTGAGGTCCTATAATTCACCCCTCCACTTT.

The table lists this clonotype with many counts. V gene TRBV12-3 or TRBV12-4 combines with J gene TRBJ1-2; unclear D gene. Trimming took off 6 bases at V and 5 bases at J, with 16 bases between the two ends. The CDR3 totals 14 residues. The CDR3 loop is CASSYTNSGYGYTF. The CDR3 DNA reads TGTGCCAGCAGCTATACCAACAGTGGATATGGCTACACCTTC.

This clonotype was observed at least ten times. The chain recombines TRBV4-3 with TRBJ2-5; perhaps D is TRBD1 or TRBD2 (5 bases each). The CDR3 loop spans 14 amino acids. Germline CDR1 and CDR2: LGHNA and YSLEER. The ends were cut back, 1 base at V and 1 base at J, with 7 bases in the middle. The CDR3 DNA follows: TGCGCCAGCAGCCAAGTCGGGGCCCAAGAGACCCAGTACTTC. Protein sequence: CASSQVGAQETQYF.

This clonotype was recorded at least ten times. The CDR3 sequence: CASSGGQGSYNEQFF. DNA of the CDR3: TGTGCCAGCAGCGGGGGGCAGGGCTCCTACAATGAGCAGTTCTTC. The chain employs TRBV28 and TRBJ2-1, with D possibly being TRBD2 (7 bases). There are 15 residues in the CDR3. V lost 6 bases to trimming and J lost 0 bases, with 12 bases between them. Germline V lookup: CDR1 MDHEN, CDR2 SYDVKM.